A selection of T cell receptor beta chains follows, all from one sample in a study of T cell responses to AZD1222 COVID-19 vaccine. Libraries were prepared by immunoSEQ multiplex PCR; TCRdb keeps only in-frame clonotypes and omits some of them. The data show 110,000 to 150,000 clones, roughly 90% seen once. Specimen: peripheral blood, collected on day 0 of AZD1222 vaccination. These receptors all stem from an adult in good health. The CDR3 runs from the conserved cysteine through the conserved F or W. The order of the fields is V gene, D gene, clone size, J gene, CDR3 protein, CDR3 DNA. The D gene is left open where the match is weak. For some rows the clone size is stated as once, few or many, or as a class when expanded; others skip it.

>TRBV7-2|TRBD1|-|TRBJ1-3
CASSRTGYTIYF
TGTGCCAGCAGCCGGACAGGGTACACCATATATTTT
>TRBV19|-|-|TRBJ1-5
CASSFGRSNQPQHF
TGTGCCAGTAGTTTCGGCAGGTCCAATCAGCCCCAGCATTTT
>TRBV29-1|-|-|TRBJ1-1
CSTKLQVNTEAFF
TGCAGCACTAAACTCCAGGTGAACACTGAAGCTTTCTTT
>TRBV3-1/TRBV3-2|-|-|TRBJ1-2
CASSTRSTGHGYTF
TGTGCCAGCAGCACAAGATCCACAGGTCACGGCTACACCTTC
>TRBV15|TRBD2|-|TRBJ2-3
CATSRDLISGSTDTQYF
TGTGCCACCAGCAGAGATCTTATTAGCGGGAGTACGGATACGCAGTATTTT
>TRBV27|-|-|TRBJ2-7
CASKGHEQYF
TGTGCCAGCAAAGGACACGAGCAGTACTTC
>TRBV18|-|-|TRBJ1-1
CASSPAPGDTEAFF
TGTGCCAGCTCACCCGCTCCAGGGGACACTGAAGCTTTCTTT
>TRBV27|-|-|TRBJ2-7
CASSLLPGPSSEQYF
TGTGCCAGCAGTTTGCTACCGGGACCCTCCTCCGAGCAGTACTTC
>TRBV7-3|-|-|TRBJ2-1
CASSLTGATASYNEQFF
TGTGCCAGCAGCTTAACGGGGGCTACCGCTTCCTACAATGAGCAGTTCTTC
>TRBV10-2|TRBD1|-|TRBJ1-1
CASSESTGSGTEAFF
TGCGCCAGCAGTGAGTCGACAGGGTCGGGAACTGAAGCTTTCTTT
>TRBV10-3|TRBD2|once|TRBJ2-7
CAISVRTSSYEQYF
TGTGCCATCAGTGTTAGGACTAGCTCCTACGAGCAGTACTTC
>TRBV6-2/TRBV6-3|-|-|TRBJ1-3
CASSYSISAGNTIYF
TGTGCCAGCAGTTACTCGATCTCAGCTGGAAACACCATATATTTT
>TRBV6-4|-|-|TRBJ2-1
CASSENPDGSFNEQFF
TGTGCCAGCAGTGAAAACCCCGACGGGAGTTTCAATGAGCAGTTCTTC
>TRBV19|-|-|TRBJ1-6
CASSMSVPQSSYNSPLHF
TGTGCCAGTAGTATGTCAGTTCCGCAGAGCTCCTATAATTCACCCCTCCACTTT
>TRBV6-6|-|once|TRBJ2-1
CASSYGGIYNEQFF
TGTGCCAGCAGTTACGGCGGGATTTACAATGAGCAGTTCTTC
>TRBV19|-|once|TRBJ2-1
CASNLRTSSYNEQFF
TGTGCCAGTAATTTGCGGACCAGCTCCTACAATGAGCAGTTCTTC
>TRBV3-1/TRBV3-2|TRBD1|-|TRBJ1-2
CASTPGQGLYGYTF
TGTGCCAGCACCCCGGGACAGGGGCTCTATGGCTACACCTTC